This T cell receptor (beta chain) comes out of a study of T-cell reconstitution after alpha-beta-depleted transplantation in children. General study results and limits: Alpha-beta T cells present about two months after transplant were reported to originate from several hundred expanded graft clones. Surviving recipient T cells and intrathymic progenitors accounted for some patients' high TCRbeta diversity at day 60.

At least ten counts were recorded for this clonotype. Its specificity is not known. Unique molecular identifiers were incorporated during preparation of the TCRbeta library. MiXCR, run by TCRdb on the PCR reads, gives a single entry per CDR3 protein. In the table there are 130,000 to 150,000 distinct CDR3 sequences, around 9% of which are singletons. J was trimmed by 3 bases and V by 5 bases; bases with no gene match: 6. The CDR3 length is 14 residues. Germline-derived CDR1 and CDR2 are LGHDT and YNNKEL (reference sequence). V is TRBV3-1 and J is TRBJ2-7, with 8 bases lining up with TRBD1. This TCR came from a female patient aged 2 to 10 who had a stem cell transplant for congenital amegakaryocytic thrombocytopenia, so the T cells may come from the graft donor. This sample comprised PBMCs, mostly from graft donor cells, obtained 180 days after TCRalphabeta/CD19-depleted stem cell transplant. In DNA form, the CDR3 reads TGTGCCAGCAGCGAAGCCAGGGGGCACTACGAGCAGTACTTC. Translating it yields CASSEARGHYEQYF.